These 13 T cell receptor beta chains originate from one sample sequenced in a study of blood T cell repertoires in COVID-19. Clones were read by immunoSEQ multiplex PCR, and TCRdb kept only the in-frame ones, dropping some. This sample has about 310,000 clones, with around 89% found just once. The sequencing input was PBMCs or T cells enriched from blood (not recorded which). Source of these receptors: a woman aged 40 to 50 who had recovered from COVID-19.

The J gene is TRBJ1-1, the V gene TRBV6-5; D is unresolved. Trimming stripped 7 bases from V and 8 bases from J, with 11 bases between. The CDR3 spans 11 residues. In germline, CDR1 is MNHEY, CDR2 SVGAGI. The CDR3 is CASTNGGEAFF. Written as DNA, the CDR3 is TGTGCCAGCACCAACGGAGGGGAAGCTTTCTTT.

This chain joins TRBV3-1 (or the pseudogene TRBV3-2) and TRBJ1-4, with no clear D. CDR3 length equals 13 residues. V lost 4 bases, J lost 8 bases, and 11 bases lay in between. Germline V lookup: CDR1 LGHDT, CDR2 YNNKEL (reference sequence). The CDR3 nucleotides are TGTGCCAGCAGCCCGATGATACTCGAAAAACTGTTTTTT. Amino acids: CASSPMILEKLFF.

This chain connects TRBV29-1 to TRBJ1-1; a weak D match, TRBD1 (6 bases). This CDR3 is 13 amino acids long. The germline gives CDR1 SQVTM, CDR2 ANQGSEA. The ends were cut back, 2 bases at V and 5 bases at J, with 12 bases in the middle. The CDR3 nucleotides read TGCAGCGTTGAATTGGGGGGGCAGACTGAAGCTTTCTTT. This sequence encodes CSVELGGQTEAFF.

This rearrangement joins TRBV19 to TRBJ1-1; 10 nucleotides match TRBD1. The CDR3 extends over 15 amino acids. Germline CDR1 reads LNHDA; CDR2 reads SQIVND (reference sequence). Unmatched junction bases numbered 8, after V lost 5 bases and J lost 5 bases. The CDR3 nucleotides read TGTGCCAGTAGTCCAAGGACAGGGGGGAGTACTGAAGCTTTCTTT. Encoded protein: CASSPRTGGSTEAFF.

The chain carries TRBV7-6 and TRBJ1-6; D may be TRBD1 (6 bases). In germline, CDR1 is SGHVS, CDR2 FNYEAQ. V dropped 1 base and J dropped 7 bases, with 11 bases sitting between them. The CDR3 is 15 amino acids. In DNA, the CDR3 is TGTGCCAGCAGCTTAGGAACAGGGTACAATTCACCCCTCCACTTT. This translates into CASSLGTGYNSPLHF.

The V gene is TRBV10-2, the J gene TRBJ1-1, with 7 nucleotides matching TRBD1. The CDR3 has 13 amino acids. The junction had 3 bases not matched to a gene; V was cut back by 4 bases and J by 4 bases. In germline, CDR1 is WSHSY, CDR2 SAAADI. Here the CDR3 DNA reads TGCGCCAGCAGTGTCGCAGGGGGCACTGAAGCTTTCTTT. The encoded protein is CASSVAGGTEAFF.

This chain connects TRBV28 to TRBJ1-5; TRBD1 agrees at 12 bases. Germline V gene sequence: CDR1 MDHEN, CDR2 SYDVKM. CDR3 length: 16 amino acids. V was pared by 6 bases and J by 8 bases, with 11 bases of the junction left unmatched. In DNA, the CDR3 is TGTGCCAGCAGCCCCCCGTCCGGGACAGGGGGCAAGCCCCAGCATTTT. It is translated as CASSPPSGTGGKPQHF.

The rearrangement links TRBV7-2 to TRBJ1-2, with 8 bases lining up with TRBD1. This CDR3 has 15 residues. V was pared by 6 bases and J by 2 bases, with 8 bases of the junction left unmatched. Germline CDR1 and CDR2: SGHTA and FQGNSA. For the CDR3, the DNA is TGTGCCAGCAGTTACAGGACAGGGATAAACTATGGCTACACCTTC. This sequence encodes CASSYRTGINYGYTF.

This sequence joins TRBV5-4 and TRBJ2-1; D gene unclear. The germline CDR1 and CDR2 sequences are SGHNT and YYREEE (reference sequence). This CDR3 has 12 amino acids. Trimming stripped 0 bases from V and 15 bases from J, with 13 bases between. The CDR3 DNA is TGTGCCAGCAGCTTGGAACCGACCTCGGGGTTCTTC. This encodes CASSLEPTSGFF.

The table lists this clone with a count of one. The chain carries TRBV6-1 and TRBJ2-3; TRBD2 agrees at 11 bases. In germline, CDR1 is MNHNS, CDR2 SASEGT. The ends lost 4 bases at V and 2 bases at J; junction bases unmatched: 2. CDR3 size: 15 residues. This chain's CDR3 is CASSGLAGTTDTQYF. DNA for the CDR3: TGTGCCAGCAGTGGACTAGCGGGGACCACAGATACGCAGTATTTT.

The V and J genes are TRBV3-1 (or the pseudogene TRBV3-2) and TRBJ2-1; TRBD2 matches at 13 bases. Germline V gene sequence: CDR1 LGHDT, CDR2 YNNKEL (reference sequence). This CDR3 contains 16 residues. Losses at the gene ends were 4 bases for V and 7 bases for J; bases not matched to a gene: 7. The CDR3 bases are TGTGCCAGCAGCCCTGGACTAGCGGGAGTAAGGAATGAGCAGTTCTTC. It yields the protein CASSPGLAGVRNEQFF.

V usage is TRBV28 and J usage is TRBJ2-7; a possible D gene is TRBD2 (7 bases). Germline values: CDR1 MDHEN, CDR2 SYDVKM. This CDR3 spans 14 amino acids. The V end lost 6 bases, the J end lost 2 bases, and 14 bases lay between the germline ends. Written as DNA, the CDR3 is TGTGCCAGCAGCCTGGGGGGGCTAGCCTACGAGCAGTACTTC. Protein sequence: CASSLGGLAYEQYF.

This clone showed up many times. The chain is built from TRBV7-3 and TRBJ2-2; TRBD1 matches at 7 bases. CDR1 is SGHTA, CDR2 FQGTGA, per germline. CDR3 length: 15 residues. V shed 9 bases and J 1 base; nucleotides not matched to a gene: 8. CDR3 in amino acids: CASLTGTENTGELFF. The CDR3 DNA is TGTGCCAGTTTGACCGGGACAGAGAACACCGGGGAGCTGTTTTTT.